These 23 T cell receptor beta chains came from one sample sequenced in a study of T cell responses to AZD1222 COVID-19 vaccine. TCRdb keeps only in-frame clones here, not all; method: immunoSEQ multiplex PCR. The sample holds some 150,000 clones, around 90% seen once. The sequences come from peripheral blood, collected on day 0 of AZD1222 vaccination. The receptors derive from an adult in good health.

With respect to this clone: Other DNA sequences in this specimen translate into the identical CDR3. V is TRBV29-1 and J is TRBJ2-7; D unresolved. Germline lookup yields CDR1 SQVTM and CDR2 ANQGSEA. This CDR3 has 11 residues. Trimming removed 4 bases at V and 4 bases at J, with 8 bases between. The CDR3 DNA follows: TGCAGCGTTGGTGATTCTTACGAGCAGTACTTC. Its translation is CSVGDSYEQYF.

This clone has a single count. The CDR3 DNA follows: TGTGCCAGCAGCTTAGGCGGAGGGATAGAGACCCAGTACTTC. Translating it yields CASSLGGGIETQYF. This chain joins TRBV7-9 and TRBJ2-5, with a weak D call TRBD2 (6 bases). CDR3 size: 14 residues. Trimming shortened V by 1 base and J by 4 bases, and 10 bases separated the two germline ends. Germline CDR1 and CDR2: SEHNR and FQNEAQ (reference sequence).

This chain connects TRBV7-7 to TRBJ2-5; TRBD1 agrees at 8 bases. Germline V gives CDR1 SSHAT, CDR2 FNYEAQ (reference sequence). CDR3 length: 14 residues. Trimming removed 1 base from V and 5 bases from J; junction bases left unmatched: 3. Here the CDR3 reads CASSLVTGGETQYF. CDR3 DNA sequence: TGTGCCAGCAGCTTAGTAACAGGGGGGGAGACCCAGTACTTC.

The CDR3 DNA reads TGTGCCAGCAGACCGGACAGGGTTGGGAACTATGGCTACACCTTC. As protein: CASRPDRVGNYGYTF. The genes are TRBV2 and TRBJ1-2, with 8 bases aligning to TRBD1. Per the germline V gene, CDR1 is SNHLY and CDR2 is FYNNEI. J lost 2 bases, V lost 6 bases, and 8 bases had no gene match. This CDR3 comprises 15 residues.

The chain employs TRBV7-3 and TRBJ1-2; 8 bases fit TRBD1. The germline gives CDR1 SGHTA, CDR2 FQGTGA. The CDR3 is 15 residues long. V trimming: 6 bases; J trimming: 6 bases; junction bases outside the gene matches: 12. This CDR3 reads CASSPGPGGGNGYTF. The CDR3 DNA reads as TGTGCCAGCAGTCCTGGGCCAGGGGGCGGCAATGGCTACACCTTC.

V is TRBV11-3 and J is TRBJ1-1, with D perhaps matching TRBD1 (5 bases). V lost 3 bases and J lost 0, with 14 bases in between. Germline values: CDR1 SGHNT, CDR2 YENEEA. The CDR3 has 16 amino acids. For the CDR3, the DNA is TGTGCCAGCAGCTTGAGGGGTGCGGGGATGAACACTGAAGCTTTCTTT. It specifies CASSLRGAGMNTEAFF. Based on the CDR3 plus reference TRBV11-3 and TRBJ1-1, the full variable domain is EAGVVQSPRYKIIEKKQPVAFWCNPISGHNTLYWYLQNLGQGPELLIRYENEEAVDDSQLPKDRFSAERLKGVDSTLKIQPAELGDSAVYLCASSLRGAGMNTEAFFGQGTRLTVV.

The chain combines TRBV19 with TRBJ2-7; D unclear. Trimming stripped 2 bases from V and 3 bases from J, with 8 bases between. This CDR3 comprises 13 residues. CDR1 is LNHDA and CDR2 is SQIVND in the germline V gene (reference sequence). CDR3 sequence: CASSISRRYEQYF. In nucleotides, the CDR3 is TGTGCCAGTAGTATATCGCGGCGCTACGAGCAGTACTTC.

The chain is built from TRBV3-1 (or the pseudogene TRBV3-2) and TRBJ1-1; possibly TRBD1 for D (5 bases). The V gene lost 0 bases and the J gene lost 4 bases, with 12 bases spanning the gap. Germline V gene data show CDR1 as LGHDT and CDR2 as YNNKEL (reference sequence). The length of the CDR3 is 15 residues. The CDR3 coding sequence is TGTGCCAGCAGCCAAGATGGGGGAGTCGGCACTGAAGCTTTCTTT. Amino acids: CASSQDGGVGTEAFF.

This clone was seen once. The rearrangement uses TRBV11-2 and TRBJ2-2; 8 nucleotides line up with TRBD2. The ends lost 6 bases at V and 9 bases at J; junction bases unmatched: 12. Germline assignment: CDR1 SGHAT and CDR2 FQNNGV. This CDR3 comprises 15 residues. The CDR3 DNA reads TGTGCCAGCAGTTCCGGGGGGGCCGGTTACAGGGAGCTGTTTTTT. It yields the protein CASSSGGAGYRELFF.

For the CDR3, the DNA is TGCGCCAGCAGCTTGGCCGGTAGCGGGGTCGGGTCGGGAGAGCAGTACTTC. Residues: CASSLAGSGVGSGEQYF. The V and J genes are TRBV5-1 and TRBJ2-7, with 8 bases aligning to TRBD2. The CDR3 runs 17 residues. Trimming removed 0 bases from V and 7 bases from J; junction bases left unmatched: 15. CDR1 SGHRS and CDR2 YFSETQ come from the germline V gene.

CDR3 sequence (DNA): TGTGCCAGCAGCTCATCGTCATCCTACGAGCAGTACTTC. Protein: CASSSSSSYEQYF. The V gene is TRBV7-9, the J gene TRBJ2-7; D call uncertain. V was shortened by 4 bases and J by 1 base, with 8 bases between the two germline ends. Germline values: CDR1 SEHNR, CDR2 FQNEAQ (reference sequence). CDR3 length equals 13 residues.

V is TRBV9 and J is TRBJ1-2; D is perhaps TRBD1 (5 bases). This CDR3 has 14 amino acids. The V gene's germline CDR1 is SGDLS and CDR2 YYNGEE. Trimming removed 0 bases at V and 8 bases at J, with 14 bases between. Here the CDR3 reads CASSVDQGKEGYTF. The DNA of the CDR3 is TGTGCCAGCAGCGTAGATCAGGGCAAAGAAGGCTACACCTTC.

The chain is built from TRBV6-5 and TRBJ1-3; a weak D match, TRBD1 (6 bases). The germline gives CDR1 MNHEY, CDR2 SVGAGI. V was trimmed by 7 bases and J by 8 bases, leaving 6 bases between them. This CDR3 has 10 amino acids. The CDR3 reads CASKGDTIYF. DNA of the CDR3: TGTGCCAGCAAGGGGGACACCATATATTTT.

The J gene is TRBJ1-3, the V gene TRBV18; D not resolved. The CDR3 contains 14 residues. V lost 5 bases and J lost 5, with 13 bases in between. CDR1 is KGHSH, CDR2 LQKENI, per germline. The CDR3 coding sequence is TGTGCCAGCTCATCAGACTCCGGGAGAAACACCATATATTTT. Residues: CASSSDSGRNTIYF.

The chain couples TRBV12-3 or TRBV12-4 to TRBJ1-1, with D hard to call. The CDR3 has 13 amino acids. Trimming cost V 6 bases and J 1 base, with 9 bases left between them. Here the CDR3 DNA reads TGTGCCAGCAGAACACACGGGAACACTGAAGCTTTCTTT. Translation gives CASRTHGNTEAFF.

The J gene is TRBJ1-6, the V gene TRBV27; perhaps TRBD1 as D (5 bases). CDR1 is MNHEY, CDR2 SMNVEV, per germline (reference sequence). This CDR3 contains 13 residues. V was clipped by 5 bases and J by 8 bases, with 10 bases between them. The DNA for the CDR3 is TGTGCCAGCAGTCCTCAGGGTTATTCACCCCTCCACTTT. Protein sequence: CASSPQGYSPLHF.

The genes are TRBV29-1 and TRBJ1-5; TRBD1 agrees at 8 bases. The trim removed 7 bases at V and 5 bases at J, leaving 4 bases unmatched. CDR1 and CDR2 from the germline V gene are SQVTM and ANQGSEA. The CDR3 totals 12 residues. Written as DNA, the CDR3 is TGCAGCGCGGACAGGGATCATCAGCCCCAGCATTTT. This gives the protein CSADRDHQPQHF.

This sequence joins TRBV2 and TRBJ2-3, with D tentatively TRBD2 (5 bases). The CDR3 runs 15 residues. Germline V gene sequence: CDR1 SNHLY, CDR2 FYNNEI. V was pared by 2 bases and J by 4 bases, with 13 bases between. CDR3 in amino acids: CASSELASSADTQYF. The CDR3 DNA follows: TGTGCCAGCAGTGAACTCGCTAGCAGCGCAGATACGCAGTATTTT.

V usage is TRBV7-6 and J usage is TRBJ1-3; D not certain. The CDR3 contains 13 residues. Germline loops: CDR1 SGHVS, CDR2 FNYEAQ. Trimming shortened V by 5 bases and J by 2 bases, and 7 bases separated the two germline ends. CDR3 coding DNA: TGTGCCAGCAGCCCCGGGCCTGGAAACACCATATATTTT. Its protein product is CASSPGPGNTIYF. Combining the CDR3 with reference TRBV7-6 and TRBJ1-3 gives the whole variable domain GAGVSQSPRYKVTKRGQDVALRCDPISGHVSLYWYRQALGQGPEFLTYFNYEAQQDKSGLPNDRFSAERPEGSISTLTIQRTEQRDSAMYRCASSPGPGNTIYFGEGSWLTVV.

V and J are TRBV24-1 and TRBJ1-1, with a possible D match to TRBD1 (5 bases). V was shortened by 3 bases and J by 5 bases, with 15 bases between the two germline ends. CDR1 is KGHDR, CDR2 SFDVKD, per germline. The CDR3 length is 15 residues. The CDR3 sequence is CATSDPRGVLTEAFF. CDR3 in DNA: TGTGCCACCAGTGATCCCAGAGGGGTGTTAACTGAAGCTTTCTTT.

V usage is TRBV5-6 and J usage is TRBJ2-1; the match to TRBD2 covers 15 bases. This CDR3 comprises 15 residues. Germline CDR1 is SGHDT and CDR2 is YYEEEE. With 6 bases clipped from V and 7 bases from J, the junction kept 5 bases outside the gene matches. This CDR3 is CASTQGLAGGNEQFF. CDR3 sequence (DNA): TGTGCCAGCACCCAAGGACTAGCGGGGGGGAATGAGCAGTTCTTC.

The rearrangement links TRBV10-3 to TRBJ1-4; D ambiguous. V gave up 3 bases and J gave up 0 bases, with 8 bases separating them. The CDR3 covers 15 residues. Germline CDR1 and CDR2: ENHRY and SYGVKD. This chain's CDR3 is CAISDYGATNEKLFF. CDR3 bases: TGTGCCATCAGTGATTACGGAGCAACTAATGAAAAACTGTTTTTT.

The J gene is TRBJ1-1, the V gene TRBV5-8; no reliable D call. The germline gives CDR1 SGHTS, CDR2 YDEGEE. This CDR3 is built from 14 residues. Trimming shortened V by 0 bases and J by 4 bases, and 10 bases separated the two germline ends. CDR3 residues: CASSLAPGATEAFF. In nucleotides, the CDR3 is TGTGCCAGCAGCTTGGCCCCAGGAGCCACTGAAGCTTTCTTT.